This T cell receptor (beta chain) was captured by sequencing in a study of blood T cell repertoires in COVID-19. CDR3 length equals 14 residues. V was clipped by 4 bases and J by 1 base, with 10 bases between them. The germline gives CDR1 KGHSH, CDR2 LQKENI. Profiled with immunoSEQ multiplex PCR; TCRdb holds only in-frame clones, not every one. The sample holds just under 65,000 clones, around three quarters seen once. The V call is TRBV18, the J call TRBJ1-1; D is unresolved. The sequenced sample consisted of peripheral blood. The origin of this receptor is a human donor in a cohort sampled during active COVID-19. The CDR3 DNA is TGTGCCAGCTCACTCGACATAGGGAACACTGAAGCTTTCTTT. This gives the protein CASSLDIGNTEAFF.